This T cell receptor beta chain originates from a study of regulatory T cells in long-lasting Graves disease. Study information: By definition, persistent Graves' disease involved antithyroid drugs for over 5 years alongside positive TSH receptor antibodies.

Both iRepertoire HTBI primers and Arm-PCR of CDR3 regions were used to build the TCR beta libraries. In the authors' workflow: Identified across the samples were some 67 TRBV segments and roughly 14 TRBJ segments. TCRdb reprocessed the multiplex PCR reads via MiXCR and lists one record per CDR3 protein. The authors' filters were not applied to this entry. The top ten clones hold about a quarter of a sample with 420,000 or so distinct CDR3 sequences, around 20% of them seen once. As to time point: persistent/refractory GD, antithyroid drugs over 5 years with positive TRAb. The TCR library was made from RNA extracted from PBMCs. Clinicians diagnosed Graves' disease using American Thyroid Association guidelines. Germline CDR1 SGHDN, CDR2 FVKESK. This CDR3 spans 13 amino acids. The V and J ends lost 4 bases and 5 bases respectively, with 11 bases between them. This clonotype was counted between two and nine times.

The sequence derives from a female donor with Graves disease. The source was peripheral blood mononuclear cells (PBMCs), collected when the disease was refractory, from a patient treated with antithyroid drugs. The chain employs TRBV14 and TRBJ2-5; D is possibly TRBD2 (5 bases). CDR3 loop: CASSPPGIETQYF. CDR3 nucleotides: TGTGCCAGCAGCCCACCCGGGATTGAGACCCAGTACTTC.